This T cell receptor beta chain was obtained from a study of shared clonotypes between healthy human individuals. Study as a whole: For every donor, three CD4 naive, three CD4 memory, two CD8 naive and one CD8 memory plates were used.

Sequencing was performed with immunoSEQ multiplex PCR; in TCRdb, only in-frame clones are kept and a portion is missing. This sample has 850,000 to 1,200,000 clones, with roughly 80% found just once. A note on this clone: The sample carries other DNA sequences with the same CDR3.

Germline CDR1 reads SGHNT; CDR2 reads YYREEE (reference sequence). The CDR3 spans 14 residues. Deletions cut 4 bases from V and 5 bases from J, with 12 bases between. The chain is built from TRBV5-4 and TRBJ1-4; TRBD1 is a possible D gene (5 bases). The clonotype originates from a man between 18 and 29 years old in good health. Sequenced sample: memory CD4+ T cells sorted from blood. The subset is: CD45RA-negative fraction. DNA for the CDR3: TGTGCCAGCAGCCCGGGGGGATCAAATGAAAAACTGTTTTTT. This gives the protein CASSPGGSNEKLFF.